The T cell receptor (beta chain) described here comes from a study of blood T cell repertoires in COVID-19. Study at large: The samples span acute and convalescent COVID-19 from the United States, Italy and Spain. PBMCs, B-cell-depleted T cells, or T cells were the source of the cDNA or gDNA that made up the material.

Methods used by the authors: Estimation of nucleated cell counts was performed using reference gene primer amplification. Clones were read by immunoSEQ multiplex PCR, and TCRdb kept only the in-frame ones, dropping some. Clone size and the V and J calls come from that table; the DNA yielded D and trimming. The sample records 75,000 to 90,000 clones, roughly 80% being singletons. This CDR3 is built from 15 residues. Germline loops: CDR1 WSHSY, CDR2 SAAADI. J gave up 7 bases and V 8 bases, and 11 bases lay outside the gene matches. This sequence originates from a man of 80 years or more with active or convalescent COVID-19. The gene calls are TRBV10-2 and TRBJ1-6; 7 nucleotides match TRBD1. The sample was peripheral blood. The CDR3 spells CASCTIDRENSPLHF. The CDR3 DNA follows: TGCGCCAGCTGCACAATAGACAGGGAAAATTCACCCCTCCACTTT.